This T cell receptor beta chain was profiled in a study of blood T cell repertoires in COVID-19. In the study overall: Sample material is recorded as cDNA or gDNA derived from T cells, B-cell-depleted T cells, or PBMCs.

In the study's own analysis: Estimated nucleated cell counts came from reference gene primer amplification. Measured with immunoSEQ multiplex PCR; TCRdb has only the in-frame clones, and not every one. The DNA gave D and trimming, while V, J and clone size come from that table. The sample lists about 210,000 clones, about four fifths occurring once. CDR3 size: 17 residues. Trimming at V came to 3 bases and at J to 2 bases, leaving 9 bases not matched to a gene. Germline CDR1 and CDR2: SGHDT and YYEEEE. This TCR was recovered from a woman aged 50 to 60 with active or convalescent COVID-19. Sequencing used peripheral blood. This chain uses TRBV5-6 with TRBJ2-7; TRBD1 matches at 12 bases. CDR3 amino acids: CASSSRDRGRSTYEQYV. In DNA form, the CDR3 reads TGTGCCAGCAGCTCGCGGGACAGGGGGCGATCGACCTACGAGCAGTACGTC.